This T cell receptor (beta chain) was identified during a study of sequential checkpoint blockade in melanoma. Treatment meaning: randomized to nivolumab then ipilimumab (arm A) or the reverse (arm B). Sequencing was performed with immunoSEQ multiplex PCR; in TCRdb, only in-frame clones are kept and a portion is missing. The data show 30,000 to 40,000 clones, roughly 90% seen once. This clonotype was obtained from a human donor with melanoma. The sample here was CD8+ T cells sorted from blood (inferred from file names), taken from a patient given nivolumab and ipilimumab in sequence.

CDR3 coding DNA: TGTGCCAGCAGCTTAAGTAACAGTCCTTACGAGCAGTACGTC. Translation: CASSLSNSPYEQYV. V usage is TRBV5-4 and J usage is TRBJ2-7; D not certain. V was cut by 2 bases and J by 4 bases, with 13 bases left in between. Per the germline V gene, CDR1 is SGHNT and CDR2 is YYREEE (reference sequence). The CDR3 sequence is 14 residues long.